This T cell receptor (beta chain) was captured in a study of cytomegalovirus exposure and HLA in healthy donors. General study findings and limits: Rarity characterized most TCR sequences, yet some public TCRs appeared in many donors. Later, TCR association rates were found to vary by HLA locus, highest for DRB1 and lowest for HLA-C. Being productive about 87% or about 30% of the time was typical of most TCR beta V segments in an earlier analysis.

Comment on this clone: What it recognizes is unknown.

V trimming: 0 bases; J trimming: 5 bases; junction bases outside the gene matches: 4. CDR1 is MNHNY, CDR2 SVGAGI, per germline (reference sequence). The CDR3 is made up of 15 amino acids. In the PCR, 60 Vbeta and 13 Jbeta primers were used. Only in-frame clones appear in the TCRdb table, and some are missing; sequencing was by immunoSEQ multiplex PCR. The sample records 60,000 to 85,000 clones, 70% to 85% being singletons. The sample taken for sequencing was PBMCs. The chain joins TRBV6-6 to TRBJ2-7; the match to TRBD1 covers 10 bases. This sequence was found in a man between 65 and 85 years old in good health and CMV-seropositive. This CDR3 reads CASSYSRTGGNEQYF. The CDR3 coding sequence is TGTGCCAGCAGTTACTCCCGGACAGGGGGAAACGAGCAGTACTTC.